These T cell receptor beta chains were read from a single sample in a study of T-cell reconstitution after alpha-beta-depleted transplantation in children. TCRdb ran MiXCR on the PCR reads and lists one entry per CDR3 protein. The data contain about 240,000 distinct CDR3 sequences, around 12% of them singletons. This specimen was PBMCs from the stem cell graft donor, taken from the stem cell graft. The receptors here all came from a human donor who donated a stem cell graft to a child with acute lymphoblastic leukemia. CDR3s include the opening cysteine and the closing phenylalanine or tryptophan. D genes are given only for firm matches. Clone sizes are given selectively: once, few, many, or a class where the clone is expanded.

V	J	size	D	CDR3	DNA
TRBV20-1	TRBJ2-2	NA	NA	CSAPFLAQGGELFF	TGCAGTGCTCCCTTTCTAGCTCAAGGCGGGGAGCTGTTTTTT
TRBV19	TRBJ1-1	many	NA	CASSMVTVGTEAFF	TGTGCCAGTAGTATGGTTACGGTGGGCACTGAAGCTTTCTTT
TRBV5-1	TRBJ2-3	NA	TRBD1	CASSNQGQGADTQYF	TGCGCCAGCAGCAACCAAGGACAGGGGGCAGATACGCAGTATTTT
TRBV6-1	TRBJ2-5	few	NA	CASSIRVTETQYF	TGTGCCAGCAGTATCAGGGTGACGGAGACCCAGTACTTC
TRBV19	TRBJ2-1	few	NA	CASNGQHSSYNEQFF	TGTGCCAGTAATGGCCAGCACAGCTCCTACAATGAGCAGTTCTTC
TRBV20-1	TRBJ2-7	few	TRBD1	CSAITPDRGTNEQYF	TGCAGTGCTATAACACCCGACAGGGGGACTAACGAGCAGTACTTC
TRBV5-4	TRBJ2-1	many	NA	CASSGTPGNEQFF	TGTGCCAGCAGCGGGACCCCGGGGAATGAGCAGTTCTTC
TRBV6-1	TRBJ2-1	many	TRBD2	CASSEASGGYNEQFF	TGTGCCAGCAGTGAAGCTAGCGGGGGGTACAATGAGCAGTTCTTC
TRBV4-2	TRBJ2-5	many	NA	CASSQVLDTAETQYF	TGTGCCAGCAGCCAAGTGTTGGACACCGCAGAGACCCAGTACTTC
TRBV20-1	TRBJ1-5	NA	TRBD1	CSARAPRDRVDRSNQPQHF	TGCAGTGCTAGAGCGCCCCGGGACAGGGTGGACAGAAGCAATCAGCCCCAGCATTTT
TRBV6-2/TRBV6-3	TRBJ2-1	many	TRBD2	CASSYSAGEGNEQFF	TGTGCCAGCAGTTACTCAGCGGGGGAGGGCAATGAGCAGTTCTTC
TRBV27	TRBJ2-3	many	NA	CASRSTDTQYF	TGTGCCAGCAGATCTACAGATACGCAGTATTTT
TRBV24-1	TRBJ2-3	many	TRBD1	CATSDGTGGQGDTQYF	TGTGCCACCAGTGATGGGACAGGGGGCCAGGGAGATACGCAGTATTTT
TRBV6-5	TRBJ2-5	many	NA	CASSLAGTRGETQYF	TGTGCCAGCAGTTTAGCCGGGACACGGGGAGAGACCCAGTACTTC
TRBV5-1	TRBJ1-1	many	NA	CASSLWGQDTEAFF	TGCGCCAGCAGCTTGTGGGGGCAGGACACTGAAGCTTTCTTT
TRBV10-3	TRBJ1-2	many	NA	CAISELTNYGYTF	TGTGCCATCAGTGAATTGACAAACTATGGCTACACCTTC